The clone carrying this TCR beta chain was picked up a small number of times. The antigen remains unidentified. These data come from a study of identical twins. Study outcomes and limitations: Its conclusions, products of cross-sectional statistical analysis, did not come from following the same donors.

CDR3 size: 12 residues. Germline values: CDR1 LNHNV, CDR2 YYDKDF (reference sequence). The ends lost 11 bases at V and 10 bases at J; junction bases unmatched: 10. TCRdb re-derived calls from the 5' RACE reads in MiXCR, one entry per CDR3 protein. The sample carries 400,000 to 650,000 distinct CDR3 sequences, about 20% recorded once. Separately, the same data were catalogued under a study of T cells expressing NK-cell markers. That paper states: The authors derived TCR beta repertoires from sorted CD3+CD56+NKG2C+, CD3+CD56+NKG2C- and CD3+CD56-NKG2C+ T cells. Whether expanded NKG2C-expressing T cell clones recognize HCMV is unknown.

Sequencing was performed on CD4+ T cells sorted from blood. This sequence joins TRBV15 and TRBJ2-1, with TRBD2 matching 8 bases. The receptor was isolated from a woman between 18 and 29 years old in good health. The CDR3 loop reads CASGLGSREQFF. The CDR3 DNA is TGTGCCTCGGGACTAGGGTCCAGGGAGCAGTTCTTC. The full variable domain, completed using reference TRBV15 and TRBJ2-1, is DAMVIQNPRYQVTQFGKPVTLSCSQTLNHNVMYWYQQKSSQAPKLLFHYYDKDFNNEADTPDNFQSRRPNTSFCFLDIRSPGLGDTAMYLCASGLGSREQFFGPGTRLTVL.